The rows below give T cell receptor beta chains drawn from one sample of a study of CD8 T cells in Susac syndrome. Using its own MiXCR run on the immunoSEQ multiplex PCR reads, TCRdb lists one record per CDR3 protein. Among approximately 200,000 distinct CDR3 sequences listed, approximately 95% were seen once. Sequencing was done on a sample of CD4+ T cells from PBMCs. Source of these receptors: a human donor with multiple sclerosis. Each CDR3 is given with its conserved first and last residue. A D gene is named only where the DNA matches it firmly. Expanded clones get a size class; other rows say once, few or many, or leave the size out.

j_call v_call d_call clone_size cdr3_aa cdr3_nt
TRBJ2-7 TRBV29-1 TRBD1 - CSVWTGASYEQYF TGCAGCGTGTGGACAGGGGCATCCTACGAGCAGTACTTC
TRBJ1-5 TRBV7-2 - - CASSLVREHQPQHF TGTGCCAGCAGCTTAGTCAGGGAACATCAGCCCCAGCATTTT
TRBJ2-3 TRBV7-8 TRBD1 - CASSPQRDSSTDTQYF TGTGCCAGCAGCCCTCAGAGGGACAGTAGCACAGATACGCAGTATTTT
TRBJ1-2 TRBV20-1 - - CSARGTPSYGYTF TGCAGTGCCCGGGGCACCCCGAGCTATGGCTACACCTTC
TRBJ1-4 TRBV29-1 - - CSGSSSFGEKLFF TGCAGCGGCTCTTCTTCATTTGGTGAAAAACTGTTTTTT
TRBJ2-6 TRBV29-1 - - CSVPRNRDTLPSGANVLTF TGCAGCGTGCCCCGTAACCGGGACACCTTACCCTCTGGGGCCAACGTCCTGACTTTC
TRBJ1-1 TRBV12-3/TRBV12-4 - - CASSPPRGVTEAFF TGTGCCAGCAGCCCTCCACGGGGGGTAACTGAAGCTTTCTTT
TRBJ2-5 TRBV7-2 - - CASSPEGRLFTETQYF TGTGCCAGCAGCCCCGAGGGGAGACTGTTTACGGAGACCCAGTACTTC
TRBJ1-1 TRBV5-4 - - CASSLEAGIRGAFF TGTGCCAGCAGCTTGGAGGCAGGGATACGGGGGGCTTTCTTT
TRBJ2-1 TRBV7-2 - - CASSIPVLDEQFF TGTGCCAGCAGTATACCAGTTCTTGATGAGCAGTTCTTC
TRBJ1-4 TRBV20-1 - - CSAWDGTNEKLFF TGCAGTGCTTGGGACGGAACTAATGAAAAACTGTTTTTT
TRBJ2-1 TRBV20-1 - - CSAKYLGRAEQFF TGCAGTGCTAAATATCTAGGAAGGGCTGAGCAGTTCTTC
TRBJ2-7 TRBV4-1 - - CASSQDWAAYEQYF TGCGCCAGCAGCCAAGATTGGGCAGCCTACGAGCAGTACTTC
TRBJ1-1 TRBV3-1 - - CASSQKFTVAEAFF TGTGCCAGCAGCCAAAAATTCACAGTAGCTGAAGCTTTCTTT
TRBJ1-1 TRBV29-1 - - CSGSRQDMNTEAFF TGCAGCGGTTCCAGACAGGATATGAACACTGAAGCTTTCTTT
TRBJ1-1 TRBV30 - - CALTKLEAFF TGTGCCCTGACAAAGCTTGAAGCTTTCTTT
TRBJ2-7 TRBV29-1 - - CSGVSDRNYEQYF TGCAGCGGGGTGAGTGACAGGAACTACGAGCAGTACTTC
TRBJ2-5 TRBV20-1 - once CSALKTAVSSGTQYF TGCAGTGCTCTCAAAACCGCGGTGTCGTCGGGGACCCAGTACTTC
TRBJ1-2 TRBV6-6 - - CASSYQGSFYGYTF TGTGCCAGCAGTTACCAGGGCTCCTTCTATGGCTACACCTTC
TRBJ2-1 TRBV27 - - CASSRLGHPEQFF TGTGCCAGCAGCCGGCTCGGACACCCGGAGCAGTTCTTC
TRBJ2-3 TRBV9 - - CASSVGGRGVDTQYF TGTGCCAGCAGCGTAGGCGGCAGGGGAGTAGATACGCAGTATTTT
TRBJ1-1 TRBV5-8 - - CASSIPGGGTEAFF TGTGCCAGCAGCATACCGGGAGGGGGAACTGAAGCTTTCTTT
TRBJ2-2 TRBV20-1 - once CSARLLGNTGELFF TGCAGTGCGAGACTTCTAGGGAACACCGGGGAGCTGTTTTTT
TRBJ1-6 TRBV27 - - CASSLINSPLHF TGTGCCAGCAGTCTCATTAATTCACCCCTCCACTTT
TRBJ2-3 TRBV29-1 - - CSVEGKYTDTQYF TGCAGCGTTGAAGGGAAGTACACAGATACGCAGTATTTT
TRBJ1-1 TRBV15 - - CATSRDQGPWEAFF TGTGCCACCAGCAGAGATCAGGGCCCATGGGAAGCTTTCTTT
TRBJ2-7 TRBV27 TRBD1 - CASSLLGQGFSEQYF TGTGCCAGCAGTTTGCTGGGACAGGGGTTTTCCGAGCAGTACTTC
TRBJ1-2 TRBV6-5 - once CASSYRTVSYGYTF TGTGCCAGCAGTTACCGGACAGTTTCCTATGGCTACACCTTC
TRBJ2-3 TRBV7-2 - - CASRTGGGTDTQYF TGTGCCAGCAGGACCGGTGGAGGCACAGATACGCAGTATTTT
TRBJ1-1 TRBV9 - - CASSVGPGPATEAFF TGTGCCAGCAGCGTGGGGCCAGGGCCGGCCACTGAAGCTTTCTTT
TRBJ1-2 TRBV5-1 - - CASSLVSDYGYTF TGCGCCAGCAGCTTGGTTTCCGACTATGGCTACACCTTC
TRBJ2-7 TRBV7-9 TRBD1 once CASRPGQGSYEQYF TGTGCCAGCAGGCCGGGACAGGGTTCCTACGAGCAGTACTTC
TRBJ2-5 TRBV20-1 - once CSAGGGLYQETQYF TGCAGTGCTGGCGGAGGACTGTACCAAGAGACCCAGTACTTC
TRBJ2-5 TRBV5-6 - - CASSRRVSMETQYF TGTGCCAGCAGCCGCAGGGTATCGATGGAGACCCAGTACTTC
TRBJ1-5 TRBV23-1 - - CASSLQSVQLDQPQHF TGCGCCAGCAGTCTTCAGTCGGTCCAGCTCGATCAGCCCCAGCATTTT
TRBJ1-5 TRBV29-1 - once CSVGAGRNQPQHF TGCAGCGTTGGGGCAGGGAGGAATCAGCCCCAGCATTTT